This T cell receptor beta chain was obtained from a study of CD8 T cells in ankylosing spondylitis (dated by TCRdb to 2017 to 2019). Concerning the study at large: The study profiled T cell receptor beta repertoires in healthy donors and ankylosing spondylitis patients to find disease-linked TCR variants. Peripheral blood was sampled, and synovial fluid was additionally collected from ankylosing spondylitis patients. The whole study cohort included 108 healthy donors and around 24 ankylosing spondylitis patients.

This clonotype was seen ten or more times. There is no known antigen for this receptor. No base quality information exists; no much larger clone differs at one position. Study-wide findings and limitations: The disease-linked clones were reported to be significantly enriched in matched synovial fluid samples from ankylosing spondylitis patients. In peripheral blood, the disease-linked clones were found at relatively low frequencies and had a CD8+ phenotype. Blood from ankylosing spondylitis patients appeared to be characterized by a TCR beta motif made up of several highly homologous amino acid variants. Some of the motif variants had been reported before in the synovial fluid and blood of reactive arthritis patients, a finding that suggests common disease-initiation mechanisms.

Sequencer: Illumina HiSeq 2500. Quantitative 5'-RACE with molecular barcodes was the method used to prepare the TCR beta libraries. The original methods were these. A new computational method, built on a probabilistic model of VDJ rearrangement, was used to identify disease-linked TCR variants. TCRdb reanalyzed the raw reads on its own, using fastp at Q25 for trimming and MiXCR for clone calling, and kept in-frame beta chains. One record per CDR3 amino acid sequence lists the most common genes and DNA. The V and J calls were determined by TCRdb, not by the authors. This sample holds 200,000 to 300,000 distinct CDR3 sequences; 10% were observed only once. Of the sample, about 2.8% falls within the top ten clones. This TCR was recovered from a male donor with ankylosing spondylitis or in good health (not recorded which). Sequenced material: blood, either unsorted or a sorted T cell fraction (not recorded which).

CDR3 sequence: CASSKTGGQGWTGYTF. In nucleotides, the sequence is TGTGCCAGCAGTAAAACTGGGGGACAGGGGTGGACAGGCTACACCTTC. This receptor chain uses TRBV12-3 or TRBV12-4 and TRBJ1-2; TRBD1 agrees with 10 junctional bases. For this chain, trimming is 5 bases at the V end and 8 bases at the J end, and the number of junction bases without a gene match is 14. The CDR3 covers 16 residues, taking in both the cysteine and the phenylalanine. Only CDR3 DNA is held: 48 bases, read in frame from base 1.